This T cell receptor beta chain was captured by sequencing in a study of CD8+CD57+ T cells in acquired aplastic anemia. Whole-study context: The average for DNA from sorted CD4+ and CD8+ cells was about 3.3 ug. Average CD4+ read depth in healthy donors was 11 million or so reads. Study-wide points: Sharing between patients and controls was observed for twenty-nine CD8+ CDR3 sequences.

CDR1 is DFQATT and CDR2 is SNEGSKA in the germline V gene (reference sequence). CDR3 length: 13 residues. The ends were cut back, 1 base at V and 3 bases at J, with 9 bases in the middle. This clonotype was picked up many times. The target antigen is unknown. Template material for TCR beta VDJ and CDR3 profiling consisted of genomic DNA. Using its own MiXCR run on the reads, TCRdb lists one record per CDR3 protein. The sample consists of about 110,000 distinct CDR3 sequences, less than 65% of them appearing once. The chain employs TRBV20-1 and TRBJ1-2; a possible D gene is TRBD1 (5 bases). Material for sequencing was sorted CD4+, CD8+, or CD8+CD57+ T cells (not recorded which) from PBMCs. The TCR was taken from a human donor in good health, serving as a control. The CDR3 here is CSARGTRDYGYTF. The CDR3, as DNA: TGCAGTGCTAGAGGGACACGCGACTATGGCTACACCTTC.